The 31 T cell receptor beta chains below come from one sample, sequenced in a study of T-cell reconstitution after alpha-beta-depleted transplantation in children. Library preparation (for TCRbeta) was performed with unique molecular identifiers. TCRdb reprocessed the PCR reads via MiXCR and lists one record per CDR3 protein. The sample has hundreds of thousands of distinct CDR3 sequences, approximately 16% seen once. Material: PBMCs from the stem cell graft donor, obtained from the stem cell graft. Source of these receptors: a human donor who donated a stem cell graft to a child with acute myeloid leukemia.

This clonotype came up many times. The rearrangement links TRBV27 to TRBJ2-7, with TRBD2 as a possible D gene (5 bases). The CDR3 is 12 amino acids. Germline V gene sequence: CDR1 MNHEY, CDR2 SMNVEV (reference sequence). Between the trimmed V and J ends, which lost 6 bases and 0 bases, there was a span of 6 bases. The CDR3 loop is CASRGDSYEQYF. The CDR3 DNA reads as TGTGCCAGCAGGGGAGACTCCTACGAGCAGTACTTC.

This clonotype was found many times. The chain employs TRBV12-3 or TRBV12-4 and TRBJ1-5, with D tentatively TRBD1 (6 bases). The V end lost 6 bases, the J end lost 3 bases, and 12 bases lay between the germline ends. The CDR3 extends over 14 amino acids. CDR3 loop: CASRQGGDNQPQHF. The CDR3 bases are TGTGCCAGCAGACAGGGCGGGGACAATCAGCCCCAGCATTTT.

This clonotype occurred a few times. The chain is built from TRBV7-2 and TRBJ1-1; D gene uncertain. The V and J ends lost 3 bases and 3 bases respectively, with 8 bases between them. The CDR3 runs to 13 residues. The germline V gene has CDR1 SGHTA and CDR2 FQGNSA. The CDR3 region has the DNA TGTGCCAGCAGCTTTAAGAGATACACTGAAGCTTTCTTT. Its translation is CASSFKRYTEAFF.

The chain joins TRBV7-2 to TRBJ1-5; D gene ambiguous. With 1 base removed from V and 0 bases from J, the gap between germline ends came to 10 bases. This CDR3 has 16 residues. CDR1 SGHTA and CDR2 FQGNSA come from the germline V gene. The CDR3, as DNA: TGTGCCAGCAGCTTAGAGGAGGTAGTTAGCAATCAGCCCCAGCATTTT. Residues: CASSLEEVVSNQPQHF. The full variable domain, in which reference TRBV7-2 and TRBJ1-5 provide the parts outside the CDR3, is GAGVSQSPSNKVTEKGKDVELRCDPISGHTALYWYRQSLGQGLEFLIYFQGNSAPDKSGLPSDRFSAERTGGSVSTLTIQRTQQEDSAVYLCASSLEEVVSNQPQHFGDGTRLSIL.

The J gene is TRBJ2-7, the V gene TRBV15, with 10 bases aligning to TRBD2. The CDR3 is 15 residues long. The J segment lost 3 bases and the V segment lost 1 base, leaving 3 bases of the junction unmatched. Germline assignment: CDR1 LNHNV and CDR2 YYDKDF (reference sequence). The CDR3 sequence: CATSRVASGGYEQYV. The CDR3 DNA follows: TGTGCCACCAGCAGAGTTGCTAGCGGGGGCTACGAGCAGTACGTC.

This clonotype has a count of ten or more. The chain is built from TRBV7-2 and TRBJ1-2; D unresolved. V was trimmed by 1 base and J by 8 bases, leaving 11 bases between them. From germline, CDR1 is SGHTA and CDR2 FQGNSA. The CDR3 loop spans 13 amino acids. CDR3 sequence (DNA): TGTGCCAGCAGCTTAGGAGCCAGCCGCGGCTACACCTTC. This encodes CASSLGASRGYTF.

This clonotype appeared a few times. The CDR3 nucleotides read TGCGCCAGCAGCCCCGGGACTAGCGGGGGGGCAGATGAGCAGTTCTTC. Amino acids: CASSPGTSGGADEQFF. The rearrangement links TRBV5-1 to TRBJ2-1, with 16 bases that match TRBD2. The CDR3 runs to 16 residues. V lost 4 bases, J lost 8 bases, and 6 bases stayed unmatched. CDR1 SGHRS and CDR2 YFSETQ come from the germline V gene.

This clonotype has more than one count but fewer than ten. The chain links TRBV27 to TRBJ2-3; 11 nucleotides line up with TRBD2. There are 18 residues in the CDR3. Germline trimming cut 8 bases from V and 4 bases from J; bases unmatched to any gene: 17. Per germline, CDR1 MNHEY and CDR2 SMNVEV (reference sequence). For the CDR3, the DNA is TGTGCCAGCGCTCACGAGTATTCTAGCGGGGGGCCATCAGATACGCAGTATTTT. The encoded protein is CASAHEYSSGGPSDTQYF.

V and J are TRBV12-3 or TRBV12-4 and TRBJ1-5; TRBD1 agrees at 7 bases. The CDR3 is 14 residues long. V shed 9 bases, J shed 1 base, and the junction held 6 bases outside the gene matches. The CDR3 sequence: CASEPGQSNQPQHF. DNA of the CDR3: TGTGCCAGTGAACCGGGACAGAGCAATCAGCCCCAGCATTTT.

This clonotype showed up many times. This sequence joins TRBV6-5 and TRBJ1-6; the D gene is possibly TRBD1 (5 bases). This CDR3 is 16 amino acids long. Germline V gene lookup returns CDR1 MNHEY and CDR2 SVGAGI. The ends were cut back, 0 bases at V and 2 bases at J, with 8 bases in the middle. CDR3 sequence: CASSYSQGTYNSPLHF. In nucleotides, the CDR3 is TGTGCCAGCAGTTACTCTCAGGGAACCTATAATTCACCCCTCCACTTT.

This chain connects TRBV9 to TRBJ2-1, with 9 bases identical to TRBD2. V was clipped by 2 bases and J by 8 bases; unmatched bases: 8. Germline assignment: CDR1 SGDLS and CDR2 YYNGEE. The CDR3 totals 15 residues. CDR3 in amino acids: CASSVRPLAGYEQFF. DNA for the CDR3: TGTGCCAGCAGCGTCCGGCCTCTAGCGGGGTATGAGCAGTTCTTC.

This clonotype was observed many times. The rearrangement joins TRBV7-9 to TRBJ2-1; D is uncertain. Germline assignment: CDR1 SEHNR and CDR2 FQNEAQ (reference sequence). The CDR3 length is 11 residues. V lost 5 bases to trimming and J lost 7 bases, with 6 bases between them. Written as DNA, the CDR3 is TGTGCCAGCAGCCAGAGGAATGAGCAGTTCTTC. Its translation: CASSQRNEQFF.

This clonotype was seen only a few times. V is TRBV4-3 and J is TRBJ2-1; TRBD2 agrees at 9 bases. V lost 3 bases and J lost 2; bases outside the gene matches: 5. CDR3 size: 16 residues. Germline V gene sequence: CDR1 LGHNA, CDR2 YSLEER. As DNA, the CDR3 is TGCGCCAGCAGCCACCTATTAGCGGGGGCCTACAATGAGCAGTTCTTC. Translating gives CASSHLLAGAYNEQFF.

This clonotype came up a few times. The V gene is TRBV7-9, the J gene TRBJ2-7, with 9 bases aligning to TRBD1. The CDR3 covers 16 residues. V was pared by 1 base and J by 4 bases, with 8 bases of the junction left unmatched. Per the germline V gene, CDR1 is SEHNR and CDR2 is FQNEAQ (reference sequence). CDR3 protein: CASSLVGGQGSYEQYF. The CDR3 nucleotides read TGTGCCAGCAGCTTAGTGGGGGGACAGGGTAGTTACGAGCAGTACTTC.

This chain joins TRBV11-2 and TRBJ1-1; the D gene is possibly TRBD1 (5 bases). Trimming took 4 bases from V and 1 from J, leaving 13 bases between them. This CDR3 spans 15 amino acids. The V gene's germline CDR1 is SGHAT and CDR2 FQNNGV. CDR3 protein: CASSSGLPTNTEAFF. CDR3 bases: TGTGCCAGCAGCTCGGGACTTCCAACGAACACTGAAGCTTTCTTT. The variable domain in full, with the rest retrieved from reference TRBV11-2 and TRBJ1-1, is EAGVAQSPRYKIIEKRQSVAFWCNPISGHATLYWYQQILGQGPKLLIQFQNNGVVDDSQLPKDRFSAERLKGVDSTLKIQPAKLEDSAVYLCASSSGLPTNTEAFFGQGTRLTVV.

This clonotype appeared once. The chain uses TRBV28 and TRBJ2-7; no firm D call. Germline-derived CDR1 and CDR2 are MDHEN and SYDVKM. The CDR3 spans 14 residues. Trimming took 6 bases from V and 4 from J, leaving 16 bases between them. In DNA form, the CDR3 reads TGTGCCAGCAGCTTCCAGTTACGACCTTACGAGCAGTACGTC. It specifies CASSFQLRPYEQYV.

This clonotype occurred many times. This sequence joins TRBV12-3 or TRBV12-4 and TRBJ1-5; D call uncertain. There are 14 residues in the CDR3. V lost 3 bases and J 0 bases, leaving 6 bases between the germline ends. CDR3 residues: CASSLGLSNQPQHF. The CDR3 nucleotides read TGTGCCAGCAGTTTGGGTCTTAGCAATCAGCCCCAGCATTTT.

This sequence joins TRBV20-1 and TRBJ1-4; the match to TRBD1 covers 9 bases. This CDR3 has 14 amino acids. J was trimmed by 7 bases and V by 1 base; bases with no gene match: 4. Germline CDR1 is DFQATT and CDR2 is SNEGSKA (reference sequence). The CDR3 sequence is CSARVGTGLEKLFF. The CDR3 bases are TGCAGTGCTAGAGTGGGGACAGGGCTTGAAAAACTGTTTTTT.

This clonotype was observed at least ten times. This chain connects TRBV20-1 to TRBJ2-7; no reliable D call. Germline V gene sequence: CDR1 DFQATT, CDR2 SNEGSKA (reference sequence). Deletions cut 0 bases from V and 6 bases from J, with 15 bases between. CDR3 size: 14 residues. This chain's CDR3 is CSARDNHQNREQYV. DNA of the CDR3: TGCAGTGCTAGAGATAATCACCAAAACCGCGAGCAGTACGTC.

A single count supports this clonotype. J is TRBJ1-6 and V is TRBV20-1; 7 bases align to TRBD1. The germline gives CDR1 DFQATT, CDR2 SNEGSKA (reference sequence). This CDR3 comprises 15 residues. V shed 3 bases and J 4 bases; nucleotides not matched to a gene: 6. CDR3: CSASQPGQYNSPLHF. The CDR3 region has the DNA TGCAGTGCTAGTCAGCCGGGACAGTATAATTCACCCCTCCACTTT.

The table lists this clonotype with a few counts. The genes are TRBV12-3 or TRBV12-4 and TRBJ2-3; D call uncertain. This CDR3 is built from 14 residues. V was pared by 3 bases and J by 6 bases, with 13 bases between. The CDR3 loop reads CASSFRTGRDTQYF. CDR3 nucleotide sequence: TGTGCCAGCAGTTTCCGGACCGGGCGGGATACGCAGTATTTT.

This clonotype was recorded at least ten times. The genes are TRBV6-2 or TRBV6-3 and TRBJ2-7, with D perhaps being TRBD1 or TRBD2 (5 bases each). From germline, CDR1 is MNHEY and CDR2 SVGEGT. Deletions cut 7 bases from V and 3 bases from J, with 19 bases between. This CDR3 contains 15 residues. CDR3 sequence: CASKTPGTAIYEQYF. For the CDR3, the DNA is TGTGCCAGCAAAACCCCCGGGACGGCTATCTACGAGCAGTACTTC.

In regard to this clonotype: This may come from a read error, since a much larger clone is one base off. The chain joins TRBV7-2 to TRBJ2-7; D unclear. Germline V gene sequence: CDR1 SGHTA, CDR2 FQGNSA. The CDR3 sequence is 12 residues long. CDR3 DNA sequence: TGTGCCAGCAGCTCCTATAGCTACGGGCAGTACTTC. This sequence encodes CASSSYSYGQYF.

The V and J genes are TRBV4-1 and TRBJ1-4, with TRBD1 identical over 7 bases. The CDR3 has 17 residues. Germline V gene sequence: CDR1 MGHRA, CDR2 YSYEKL. J was trimmed by 2 bases and V by 3 bases; bases with no gene match: 9. The CDR3 DNA sequence: TGCGCCAGCAGCCAGATTCAACAGGGGCCCACTAATGAAAAACTGTTTTTT. This sequence encodes CASSQIQQGPTNEKLFF.

In this sample, this clonotype turned up a few times. The chain links TRBV5-1 to TRBJ2-3; D ambiguous. Germline CDR1 is SGHRS and CDR2 is YFSETQ. The CDR3 spans 13 residues. V dropped 1 base and J dropped 4 bases, with 7 bases sitting between them. In nucleotides, the CDR3 is TGCGCCAGCAGCTTGAGCCGACCAGATACGCAGTATTTT. It specifies CASSLSRPDTQYF.

This clonotype was seen more than once but under ten times. This chain connects TRBV7-8 to TRBJ2-5; D unclear. V dropped 5 bases and J dropped 0 bases, with 7 bases sitting between them. Germline V lookup: CDR1 SGHVS, CDR2 FQNEAQ. This CDR3 is built from 13 residues. The CDR3, as DNA: TGTGCCAGCAGCACCCAGAACCAAGAGACCCAGTACTTC. The encoded protein is CASSTQNQETQYF.

In its sample, this clonotype was seen many times. This chain links TRBV12-3 or TRBV12-4 with TRBJ2-1; the D is unclear. The CDR3 loop spans 13 amino acids. The ends were cut back, 3 bases at V and 8 bases at J, with 11 bases in the middle. DNA of the CDR3: TGTGCCAGCAGTTTCCGAGGTTCCTATGAGCAGTTCTTC. Translated, it gives CASSFRGSYEQFF.

Many counts were recorded for this clonotype. V is TRBV12-3 or TRBV12-4 and J is TRBJ2-7; D remains ambiguous. Trimming removed 6 bases from V and 3 bases from J, with 9 bases in between. This CDR3 is 12 amino acids long. This chain's CDR3 is CASSTRFYEQYF. Here the CDR3 DNA reads TGTGCCAGCAGCACAAGGTTCTACGAGCAGTACTTC.

This clonotype was detected a few times. The rearrangement links TRBV4-1 to TRBJ1-4, with TRBD1 as a possible D gene (5 bases). With 2 bases removed from V and 2 bases from J, the gap between germline ends came to 12 bases. Germline loops: CDR1 MGHRA, CDR2 YSYEKL. The CDR3 has 16 residues. Here the CDR3 reads CASSQLSGATNEKLFF. DNA for the CDR3: TGCGCCAGCAGCCAACTATCCGGGGCGACTAATGAAAAACTGTTTTTT.

This clonotype was detected only a few times. The chain joins TRBV20-1 to TRBJ2-2; a weak D match, TRBD2 (5 bases). The CDR3 is made up of 14 amino acids. The germline gives CDR1 DFQATT, CDR2 SNEGSKA (reference sequence). The V end lost 5 bases, the J end lost 3 bases, and 13 bases lay between the germline ends. The CDR3 region is CSARTRADTGELFF. The DNA for the CDR3 is TGCAGTGCTCGTACGAGGGCGGACACCGGGGAGCTGTTTTTT.

This chain uses TRBV27 with TRBJ1-6, with 8 bases that match TRBD1. After removal of 4 bases from V and 10 bases from J, the junction contained 15 bases not matched to a gene. The germline V gene has CDR1 MNHEY and CDR2 SMNVEV (reference sequence). The CDR3 is 17 residues long. The CDR3 coding sequence is TGTGCCAGCAGTTCTTTCAGTGGCCAGGGGGCTCACTCACCCCTCCACTTT. Amino acids: CASSSFSGQGAHSPLHF.